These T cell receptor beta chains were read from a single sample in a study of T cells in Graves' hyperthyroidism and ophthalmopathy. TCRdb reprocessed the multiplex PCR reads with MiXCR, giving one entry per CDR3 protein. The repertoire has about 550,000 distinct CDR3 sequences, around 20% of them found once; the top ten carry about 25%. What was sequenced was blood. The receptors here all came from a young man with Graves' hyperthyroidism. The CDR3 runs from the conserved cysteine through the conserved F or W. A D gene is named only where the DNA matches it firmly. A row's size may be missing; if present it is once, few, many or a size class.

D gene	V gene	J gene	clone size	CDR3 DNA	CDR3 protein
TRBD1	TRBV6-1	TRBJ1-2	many	TGTGCCAGCAGTACAACTGGGACAGGGTTCTATGGCTACACCTTC	CASSTTGTGFYGYTF
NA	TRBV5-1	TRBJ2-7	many	TGCGCCAGCAGCCCTTTACGAGACAGATACTACGAGCAGTACTTC	CASSPLRDRYYEQYF
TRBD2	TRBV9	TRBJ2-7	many	TGTGCCAGCAGCGTAGGACTAGCACCCTACGAGCAGTACTTC	CASSVGLAPYEQYF
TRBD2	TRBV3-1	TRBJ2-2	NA	TGTGCCAGCAGTCTCCGGACTAGCGGTAGGGGCGGGGAGCTGTTTTTT	CASSLRTSGRGGELFF
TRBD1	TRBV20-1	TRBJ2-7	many	TGCAGTGCCGCAGACAGGGGATACGAGCAGTACTTC	CSAADRGYEQYF
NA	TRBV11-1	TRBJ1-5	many	TGTGCCAGCAGCTTAGACATTGGTAAGCCCCAGCATTTT	CASSLDIGKPQHF
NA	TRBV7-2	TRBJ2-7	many	TGTGCCAGCAGCTTAAGCGGCAGCGGCTACGAGCAGTACTTC	CASSLSGSGYEQYF
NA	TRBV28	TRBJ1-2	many	TGTGCCAGCGGGACACTCAACTATGGCTACACCTTC	CASGTLNYGYTF
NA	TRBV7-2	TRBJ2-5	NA	TGTGCCAGCAGCTTCTTCGGGGAGGCATTACAAGAGACCCAGTACTTC	CASSFFGEALQETQYF
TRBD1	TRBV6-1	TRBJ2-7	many	TGTGCCAGCACTCCCACAGGGGATCCCTACGAGCAGTACTTC	CASTPTGDPYEQYF
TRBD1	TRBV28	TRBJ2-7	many	TGTGCCAGCAGCTCCCGGGGACAGAACTACGAGCAGTACTTC	CASSSRGQNYEQYF
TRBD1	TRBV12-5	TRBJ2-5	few	TGTGCTAGTGGTTTGGACAGACAGGGCCAAGAGACCCAGTACTTC	CASGLDRQGQETQYF
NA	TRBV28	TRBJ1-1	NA	TGTGCCAGCAGTTTTTCCATTGGCGGCACTGAAGCTTTCTTT	CASSFSIGGTEAFF
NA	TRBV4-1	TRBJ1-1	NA	TGCGCCAGCAGCAAAGCTTCCCTGTTTAGACAGGTGAACACTGAAGCTTCCTTT	CASSKASLFRQVNTEASF
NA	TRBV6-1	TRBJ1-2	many	TGTGCCAGCAGTGAAGCCAAGGTTTTTAAGGGCTACACCTTC	CASSEAKVFKGYTF
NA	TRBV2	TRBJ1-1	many	TGTGCCAGCAGTGAAGGGCGTTGGAACACTGAAGCTTTCTTT	CASSEGRWNTEAFF
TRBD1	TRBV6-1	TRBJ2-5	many	TGTGCCAGCAGGAGGGGGCCCCAGTACCAAGAGACCCAGTACTTC	CASRRGPQYQETQYF
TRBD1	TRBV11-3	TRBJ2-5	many	TGTGCCAGCAGCCTAGGGACAGGGACGGAGACCCAGTACTTC	CASSLGTGTETQYF
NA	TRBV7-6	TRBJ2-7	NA	TGTGCCAGCAGTGGGACCCTTCTCTCCGAGCAGTACTTC	CASSGTLLSEQYF
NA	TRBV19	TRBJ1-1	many	TGTGCCAGTAGTATAGGCTGGACTGAAGCTTTCTTT	CASSIGWTEAFF
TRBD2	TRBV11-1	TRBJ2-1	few	TGTGCCAGCAGACCCGTGATAGCGGGGGGATTTGAGCAGTTCTTC	CASRPVIAGGFEQFF
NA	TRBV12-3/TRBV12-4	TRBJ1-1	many	TGTGCCAGCAGTTTCAGGGGCACTGAAGCTTTCTTT	CASSFRGTEAFF
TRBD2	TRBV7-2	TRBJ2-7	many	TGTGCCAGCAGCTTCCGACTAGCGGGGGCCCCCTACGAGCAGTACTTC	CASSFRLAGAPYEQYF
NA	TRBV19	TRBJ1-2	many	TGTGCCAGTAGGACCGGATTGGGGAAAGGGGACTATGGCTACACCTTC	CASRTGLGKGDYGYTF
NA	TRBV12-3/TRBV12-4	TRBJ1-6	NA	TGTGCCAGCAGTTTGTTGAGGGGTACACCCCTCCACTTT	CASSLLRGTPLHF
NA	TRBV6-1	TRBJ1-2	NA	TGTGCCCATCAGGACAGCTCTAACTATGGCTACACCTTC	CAHQDSSNYGYTF
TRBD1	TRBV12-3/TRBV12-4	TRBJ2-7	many	TGTGCCAGCAGTTTAACCGGACAGGGCCTCTACGAGCAGTACTTC	CASSLTGQGLYEQYF
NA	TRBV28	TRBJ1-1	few	TGTGCCAGCAGTGGTGCTGGGGGAGGGAACACTGAAGCTTTCTTT	CASSGAGGGNTEAFF
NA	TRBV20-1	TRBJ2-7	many	TGCAGTGCCTTACAGCGGAGCTCCTACGAGCAGTACTTC	CSALQRSSYEQYF
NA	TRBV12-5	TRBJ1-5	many	TGTGCTAGTGGTTTGGTACTGAACAGGGACAATCAGCCCCAGCATTTT	CASGLVLNRDNQPQHF
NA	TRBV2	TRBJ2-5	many	TGTGCCAGCTCATTGAATACGATCCAAGAGACCCAGTACTTC	CASSLNTIQETQYF
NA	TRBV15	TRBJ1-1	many	TGTGCCACCAGCCGAGCAGGGTCAGACACTGAAGCTTTCTTT	CATSRAGSDTEAFF
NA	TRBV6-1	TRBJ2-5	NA	TGTGCCAGCAGTGACTACAGGGAAGAGACCCAGTACTTC	CASSDYREETQYF
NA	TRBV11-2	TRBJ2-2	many	TGTGCCAGCAGGTTCCAGGGTAACACCGGGGAGCTGTTTTTT	CASRFQGNTGELFF
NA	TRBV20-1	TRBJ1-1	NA	TGCAGTGCTAATGTTGTTTCCCCTGAAGCTTTCTTT	CSANVVSPEAFF
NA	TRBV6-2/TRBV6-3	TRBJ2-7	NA	TGTGCCAGCAGTTACTGGGCTGCAATCTACGAGCAGTACTTC	CASSYWAAIYEQYF
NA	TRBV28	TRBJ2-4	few	TGTGCCAGCAGGACCCCGGGCCCAAACATTCAGTACTTC	CASRTPGPNIQYF
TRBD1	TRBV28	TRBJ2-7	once	TGTGCCAGCAGCCAAGAGCCGGGACAGGGGTTCGACGAGCAGTACTTC	CASSQEPGQGFDEQYF
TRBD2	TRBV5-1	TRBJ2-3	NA	TGCGCCAGCAGCGGATCGACTAGCGGGGGACCAGATACGCAGTATTTT	CASSGSTSGGPDTQYF
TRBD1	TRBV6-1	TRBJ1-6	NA	TGTGCCAGCAGTGAGACAGGGAAGGGGTCACCCCTCCACTTT	CASSETGKGSPLHF
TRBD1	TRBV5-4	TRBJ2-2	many	TGTGCCAGCAGTCAGGGGGCCTTGAACACCGGGGAGCTGTTTTTT	CASSQGALNTGELFF
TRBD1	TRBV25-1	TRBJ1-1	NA	TGCGCCAGCAGCCAACGGGACAGGGGGCTTGTTGACACTGAAGCTTTCTTT	CASSQRDRGLVDTEAFF
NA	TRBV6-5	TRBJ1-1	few	TGTGCCAGCAGTTACTCGTTCAGTGCCGAAGCTTTCTTT	CASSYSFSAEAFF
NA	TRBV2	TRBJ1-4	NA	TGTGCCAGCAGTGAAGGGGACGCAGGGCTTAATGAAAAACTGTTTTTT	CASSEGDAGLNEKLFF
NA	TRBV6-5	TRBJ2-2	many	TGTGCCACCCTAGGACAGTACACCGGGGAGCTGTTTTTT	CATLGQYTGELFF
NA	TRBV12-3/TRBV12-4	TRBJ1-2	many	TGTGCCAGCACCAACACCCCAGGATATGGCTACACCTTC	CASTNTPGYGYTF
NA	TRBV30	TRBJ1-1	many	TGTGCCTGGAACTCCCGTGGGGACACTGAAGCTTTCTTT	CAWNSRGDTEAFF
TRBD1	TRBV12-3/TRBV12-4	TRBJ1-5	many	TGTGCCAGCAGTCCGACAGGGAGGGGAGGTCAGCCCCAGCATTTT	CASSPTGRGGQPQHF
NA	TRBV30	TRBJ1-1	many	TGTGCCTGCTCCCCCCGGGGAAGGGTCACTGAAGCTTTCTTT	CACSPRGRVTEAFF
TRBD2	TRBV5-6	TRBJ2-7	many	TGTGCCAGCAGCTCGCCTATCGGGGGGTTCATTGACGAGCAGTACTTC	CASSSPIGGFIDEQYF
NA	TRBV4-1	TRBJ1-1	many	TGCGCCAGCAGCCAAGCACAGGGCCAGAACACTGAAGCTTTCTTT	CASSQAQGQNTEAFF
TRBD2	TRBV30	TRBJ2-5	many	TGTGCCTGGAGTGTTGGAGGACTAGCGGGGGCCTGGTACCAAGAGACCCAGTACTTC	CAWSVGGLAGAWYQETQYF
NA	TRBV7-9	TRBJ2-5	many	TGTGCCAGCAGTTCAGCCTCCGGTGAGACCCAGTACTTC	CASSSASGETQYF
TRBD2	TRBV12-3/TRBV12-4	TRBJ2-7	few	TGTGCCAGCAGTTTAACCGGGGGACTAGCGGGAAGTGGTAGCTCCTACGAGCAGTACTTC	CASSLTGGLAGSGSSYEQYF
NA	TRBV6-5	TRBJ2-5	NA	TGTGCCAGCAGTTACTCGATGCAGGGGAAGACCCAGTACTTC	CASSYSMQGKTQYF